This TCR beta chain was identified in a study of blood T cell repertoires in COVID-19. Study at large: Whether acute or convalescent, the COVID-19 samples came from the United States, Italy and Spain.

Authors' methods: Estimates of nucleated cell counts were drawn from the amplification of reference gene primers. TCRdb's copy holds only in-frame clones and misses some; the assay was immunoSEQ multiplex PCR. V and J calls and clone size are given by that table; D and trimming were obtained from the DNA. Of some 61,000 clones in the sample, about 88% are singletons; the top ten hold roughly 1.5%. Sequencing used peripheral blood. This TCR derives from a man between 60 and 75 years old with acute or convalescent COVID-19.

The CDR3 coding sequence is TGTGCCAGCAGCACAGGGGATCAGCCCCAGCATTTT. It yields the protein CASSTGDQPQHF. This chain connects TRBV6-5 to TRBJ1-5; 7 bases map to TRBD1. With V trimmed by 6 bases and J by 5 bases, 1 base remained unmatched. The CDR3 length is 12 residues. The germline V gene has CDR1 MNHEY and CDR2 SVGAGI.